The entry below describes one T cell receptor (beta chain). Under the authors' procedure: Researchers report that nucleated cell counts were estimated from reference gene primer amplification. This table comes from immunoSEQ multiplex PCR, and its TCRdb copy is limited to in-frame clones, with some not included. The V and J calls and clone size were taken over from that table, and D and trimming were inferred from the DNA. The table includes over 200,000 clones, 70% to 90% detected once. This sample was included in a study of blood T cell repertoires in COVID-19. Overall study context: The United States, Italy and Spain supplied acute and convalescent COVID-19 samples. From T cells, B-cell-depleted T cells, or PBMCs came the material, which was cDNA or gDNA.

The sequencing sample was made of peripheral blood. This TCR was recovered from a man aged 18 to 35 with active or convalescent COVID-19.

In DNA form, the CDR3 reads TGTGCCAGCTCACCACCGTGGCTGATCAATGAGCAGTTCTTC. Translation: CASSPPWLINEQFF. The chain is built from TRBV18 and TRBJ2-1; D gene uncertain. In germline, CDR1 is KGHSH, CDR2 LQKENI. CDR3 size: 14 residues. Trimming took off 0 bases at V and 6 bases at J, with 9 bases between the two ends.